The 16 T cell receptor beta chains below come from one sample, sequenced in a study of cytomegalovirus exposure and HLA in healthy donors. A multiplex PCR was run with 60 Vbeta primers and 13 Jbeta primers. The table came from immunoSEQ multiplex PCR; TCRdb's copy has only in-frame clones and leaves some out. Altogether some 50,000 clones are present, around 72% being singletons, with the ten largest covering around a fifth. The sequenced material came from PBMCs. The receptors here all came from a woman aged 45-65 years in good health and CMV-seropositive.

The rearrangement links TRBV4-2 to TRBJ2-7; D is perhaps TRBD2 (6 bases). Per germline, CDR1 LGHNA and CDR2 YNFKEQ. CDR3 length equals 15 residues. V lost 4 bases, J lost 3 bases, and 16 bases lay in between. CDR3 amino acids: CASSRRVGANYEQYF. Written as DNA, the CDR3 is TGTGCCAGCAGCCGGAGGGTAGGGGCTAACTACGAGCAGTACTTC.

The J gene is TRBJ2-5, the V gene TRBV28, with a weak D call TRBD2 (6 bases). V lost 6 bases and J lost 2, with 22 bases in between. Germline CDR1 reads MDHEN; CDR2 reads SYDVKM. The CDR3 has 17 amino acids. The CDR3: CASRGPLGGRGQETQYF. CDR3 sequence (DNA): TGTGCCAGCAGGGGCCCGTTGGGGGGTCGAGGGCAAGAGACCCAGTACTTC.

The V call is TRBV5-6, the J call TRBJ2-5; no reliable D call. Germline V gene data show CDR1 as SGHDT and CDR2 as YYEEEE. This CDR3 comprises 14 residues. V was clipped by 4 bases and J by 2 bases, with 12 bases between them. CDR3 sequence: CASSPSYLQETQYF. For the CDR3, the DNA is TGTGCCAGCAGCCCATCGTACCTACAAGAGACCCAGTACTTC. The full variable domain, with the rest looked up from reference TRBV5-6 and TRBJ2-5, is DAGVTQSPTHLIKTRGQQVTLRCSPKSGHDTVSWYQQALGQGPQFIFQYYEEEERQRGNFPDRFSGHQFPNYSSELNVNALLLGDSALYLCASSPSYLQETQYFGPGTRLLVL.

The V and J genes are TRBV6-6 and TRBJ2-5; a possible D gene is TRBD2 (5 bases). The J call may be incorrect, as the DNA end agrees better with TRBJ2-7. CDR3 length equals 16 residues. Germline CDR1 MNHNY, CDR2 SVGAGI (reference sequence). The CDR3, as DNA: TGTGCCAGCAGTTACTCAGCGGCCAGTTCAAACTACGAGCAGTACTTC. As protein: CASSYSAASSNYEQYF.

This clone was seen more than once but under ten times. The chain joins TRBV10-3 to TRBJ1-2; D is undetermined. Germline-derived CDR1 and CDR2 are ENHRY and SYGVKD. The CDR3 consists of 14 residues. Trimming took off 0 bases at V and 4 bases at J, with 9 bases between the two ends. CDR3 region: CAISESELFYGYTF. Written as DNA, the CDR3 is TGTGCCATCAGTGAGTCGGAGTTATTCTATGGCTACACCTTC.

The chain couples TRBV7-3 to TRBJ2-3; D perhaps matches TRBD2 (5 bases). The germline gives CDR1 SGHTA, CDR2 FQGTGA. This CDR3 is built from 13 residues. Between the trimmed V and J ends, which lost 4 bases and 6 bases, there was a span of 11 bases. The chain's CDR3 is CASSYAREDTQYF. The DNA for the CDR3 is TGTGCCAGCAGCTACGCAAGGGAGGATACGCAGTATTTT.

This chain links TRBV7-2 with TRBJ1-5, with D possibly TRBD1 on 6 matching bases. The CDR3 sequence is 13 residues long. Trimming left V 5 bases short and J 11 bases short, with 16 bases between. CDR1 SGHTA and CDR2 FQGNSA come from the germline V gene. The CDR3 loop is CASSAYREGAQHF. In DNA form, the CDR3 reads TGTGCCAGCAGCGCATACAGGGAAGGGGCCCAGCATTTT. Supplemented by reference TRBV7-2 and TRBJ1-5, the full variable domain reads GAGVSQSPSNKVTEKGKDVELRCDPISGHTALYWYRQSLGQGLEFLIYFQGNSAPDKSGLPSDRFSAERTGGSVSTLTIQRTQQEDSAVYLCASSAYREGAQHFGDGTRLSIL.

Only a few counts were recorded for this clone. The chain links TRBV7-3 to TRBJ1-1; D not certain. The CDR3 consists of 13 residues. Germline-derived CDR1 and CDR2 are SGHTA and FQGTGA. Trimming took off 4 bases at V and 1 base at J, with 7 bases between the two ends. CDR3 region: CASSSSRNTEAFF. The CDR3 DNA sequence: TGTGCCAGCAGCTCCTCCAGGAACACTGAAGCTTTCTTT.

The V gene is TRBV2, the J gene TRBJ2-5, with TRBD2 matching 7 bases. J was trimmed by 1 base and V by 3 bases; bases with no gene match: 2. The germline gives CDR1 SNHLY, CDR2 FYNNEI. The CDR3 totals 14 residues. The CDR3 region has the DNA TGTGCCAGCAGTGAGGGACTACTCCAAGAGACCCAGTACTTC. Translated, it gives CASSEGLLQETQYF.

The chain carries TRBV5-1 and TRBJ1-2; no firm D call. V lost 0 bases to trimming and J lost 4 bases, with 10 bases between them. From germline, CDR1 is SGHRS and CDR2 YFSETQ. The CDR3 is 14 residues long. The CDR3 loop reads CASSLATTSYGYTF. CDR3 coding DNA: TGCGCCAGCAGCTTGGCCACGACAAGCTATGGCTACACCTTC.

V and J are TRBV5-1 and TRBJ2-1; D unresolved. Germline values: CDR1 SGHRS, CDR2 YFSETQ. The CDR3 is 16 amino acids. V lost 3 bases and J 2 bases, leaving 15 bases between the germline ends. The CDR3 nucleotides are TGCGCCAGCAGCTCCGACTTTGTCGTAACCTACAATGAGCAGTTCTTC. It yields the protein CASSSDFVVTYNEQFF.

This clone came up once. The chain has TRBV11-2 and TRBJ1-1; TRBD1 might be the D (5 bases). The germline gives CDR1 SGHAT, CDR2 FQNNGV. CDR3 size: 14 residues. The V gene lost 2 bases and the J gene lost 8 bases, with 15 bases spanning the gap. CDR3 loop: CASSLRGLGLEAFF. The CDR3 DNA is TGTGCCAGCAGCTTAAGGGGCCTGGGGCTCGAAGCTTTCTTT.

The V call is TRBV19, the J call TRBJ2-1; TRBD2 agrees at 8 bases. The J segment lost 5 bases and the V segment lost 5 bases, leaving 8 bases of the junction unmatched. CDR3 size: 15 residues. Germline CDR1 reads LNHDA; CDR2 reads SQIVND (reference sequence). The DNA of the CDR3 is TGTGCCAGTAGTCCCCGGACTAGCCCAGACAATGAGCAGTTCTTC. Translation gives CASSPRTSPDNEQFF.

The chain uses TRBV9 and TRBJ1-1; TRBD1 might be the D (5 bases). This CDR3 spans 16 amino acids. Trimming took off 0 bases at V and 2 bases at J, with 14 bases between the two ends. From germline, CDR1 is SGDLS and CDR2 YYNGEE. As DNA, the CDR3 is TGTGCCAGCAGCGTAGGTGGGGGGAGGGGAAACACTGAAGCTTTCTTT. This encodes CASSVGGGRGNTEAFF.

The chain has TRBV7-2 and TRBJ2-5; no clear D gene. The germline V gene encodes CDR1 SGHTA and CDR2 FQGNSA. V was shortened by 2 bases and J by 5 bases, with 9 bases between the two germline ends. The CDR3 length is 13 residues. The CDR3 DNA reads TGTGCCAGCAGCTTATCTGCGTGGGAGACCCAGTACTTC. It specifies CASSLSAWETQYF. The full variable domain, completed using reference TRBV7-2 and TRBJ2-5, is GAGVSQSPSNKVTEKGKDVELRCDPISGHTALYWYRQSLGQGLEFLIYFQGNSAPDKSGLPSDRFSAERTGGSVSTLTIQRTQQEDSAVYLCASSLSAWETQYFGPGTRLLVL.

This clone was counted a few times. This chain connects TRBV19 to TRBJ2-1; 11 bases fit TRBD1. Trimming at V came to 8 bases and at J to 7 bases, leaving 7 bases not matched to a gene. The CDR3 length is 14 residues. The germline V gene encodes CDR1 LNHDA and CDR2 SQIVND (reference sequence). CDR3 residues: CASGGTGGLNEQFF. The CDR3 coding sequence is TGTGCCAGTGGGGGGACAGGGGGTCTAAATGAGCAGTTCTTC.